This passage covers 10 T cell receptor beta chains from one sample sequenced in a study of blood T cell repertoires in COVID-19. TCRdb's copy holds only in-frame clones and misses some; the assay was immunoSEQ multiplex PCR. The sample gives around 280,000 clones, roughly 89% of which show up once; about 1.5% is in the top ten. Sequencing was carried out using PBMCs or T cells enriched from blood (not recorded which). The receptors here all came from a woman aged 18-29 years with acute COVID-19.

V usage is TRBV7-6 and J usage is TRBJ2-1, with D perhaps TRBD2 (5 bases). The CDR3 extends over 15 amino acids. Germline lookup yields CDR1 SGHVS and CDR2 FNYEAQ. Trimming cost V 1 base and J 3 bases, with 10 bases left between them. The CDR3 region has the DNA TGTGCCAGCAGCTTAGAAGCGGCGGGCTACAATGAGCAGTTCTTC. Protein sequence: CASSLEAAGYNEQFF.

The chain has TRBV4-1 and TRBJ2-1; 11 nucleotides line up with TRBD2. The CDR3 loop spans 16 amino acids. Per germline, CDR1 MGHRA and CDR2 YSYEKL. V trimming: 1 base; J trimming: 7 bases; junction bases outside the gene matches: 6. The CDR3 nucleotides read TGCGCCAGCAGCCAAGGGTTAGCGGGAGGGGGTAATGAGCAGTTCTTC. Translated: CASSQGLAGGGNEQFF.

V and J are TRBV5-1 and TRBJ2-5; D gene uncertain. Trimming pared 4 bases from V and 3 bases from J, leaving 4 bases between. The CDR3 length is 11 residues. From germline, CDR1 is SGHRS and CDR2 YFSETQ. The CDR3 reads CASSLEETQYF. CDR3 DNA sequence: TGCGCCAGCAGCCTCGAAGAGACCCAGTACTTC.

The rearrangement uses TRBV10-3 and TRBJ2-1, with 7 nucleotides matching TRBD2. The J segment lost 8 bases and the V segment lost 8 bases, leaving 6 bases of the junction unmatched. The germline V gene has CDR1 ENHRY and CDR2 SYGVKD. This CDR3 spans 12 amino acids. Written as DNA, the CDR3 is TGTGCCATCGCGGGAGTCGTAGATGAGCAGTTCTTC. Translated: CAIAGVVDEQFF.

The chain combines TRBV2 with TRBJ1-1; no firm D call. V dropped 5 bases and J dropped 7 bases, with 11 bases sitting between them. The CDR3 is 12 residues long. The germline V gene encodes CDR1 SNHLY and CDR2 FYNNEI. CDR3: CASSRIRGEAFF. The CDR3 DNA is TGTGCCAGCAGTCGTATACGGGGTGAAGCTTTCTTT.

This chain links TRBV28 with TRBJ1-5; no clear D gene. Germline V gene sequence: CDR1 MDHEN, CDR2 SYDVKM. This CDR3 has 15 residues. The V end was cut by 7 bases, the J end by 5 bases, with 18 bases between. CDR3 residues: CASIPWRREDQPQHF. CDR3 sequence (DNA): TGTGCCAGCATCCCTTGGCGGAGGGAAGATCAGCCCCAGCATTTT. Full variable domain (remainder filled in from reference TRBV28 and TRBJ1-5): DVKVTQSSRYLVKRTGEKVFLECVQDMDHENMFWYRQDPGLGLRLIYFSYDVKMKEKGDIPEGYSVSREKKERFSLILESASTNQTSMYLCASIPWRREDQPQHFGDGTRLSIL.

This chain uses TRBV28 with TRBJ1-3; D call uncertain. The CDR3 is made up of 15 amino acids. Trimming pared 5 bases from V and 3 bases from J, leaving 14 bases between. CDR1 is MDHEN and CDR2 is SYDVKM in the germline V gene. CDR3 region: CASSGRGRGGNTIYF. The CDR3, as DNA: TGTGCCAGCAGTGGTAGAGGGAGAGGTGGAAACACCATATATTTT.

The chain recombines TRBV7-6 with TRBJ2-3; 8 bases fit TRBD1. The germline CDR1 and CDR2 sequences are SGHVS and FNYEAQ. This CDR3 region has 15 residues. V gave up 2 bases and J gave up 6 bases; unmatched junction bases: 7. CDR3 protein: CASSLFQGAADTQYF. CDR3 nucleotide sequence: TGTGCCAGCAGCTTATTCCAGGGGGCTGCGGATACGCAGTATTTT.

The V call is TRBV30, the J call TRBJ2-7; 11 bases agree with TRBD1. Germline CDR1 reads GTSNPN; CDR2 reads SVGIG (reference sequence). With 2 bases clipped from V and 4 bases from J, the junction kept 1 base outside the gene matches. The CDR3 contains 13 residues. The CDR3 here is CAWSRDRGYEQYF. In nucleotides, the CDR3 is TGTGCCTGGAGTAGGGACAGGGGGTACGAGCAGTACTTC.

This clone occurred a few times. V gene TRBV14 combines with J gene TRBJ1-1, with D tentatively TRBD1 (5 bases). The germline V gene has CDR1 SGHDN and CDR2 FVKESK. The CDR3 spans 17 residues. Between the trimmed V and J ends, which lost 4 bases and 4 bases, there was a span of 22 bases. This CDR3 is CASSPLWRPRQGTEAFF. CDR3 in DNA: TGTGCCAGCAGCCCCCTTTGGCGGCCCCGTCAGGGCACTGAAGCTTTCTTT.